Listed below are T cell receptor beta chains from one sample, sequenced in a study of cytomegalovirus exposure and HLA in healthy donors. TCRdb keeps only in-frame clones here, not all; method: immunoSEQ multiplex PCR. The sample contains 150,000 to 200,000 clones, nearly 80% of which appear only once. Sequencing used PBMCs. These receptors were collected from a man over 45 in good health and CMV-seropositive. Each CDR3 is given with its conserved first and last residue. A D gene is named only where the DNA matches it firmly. Size tells how often a clone was seen (once, few, many) or the class of an expanded clone, and some rows leave it out.

j_call clone_size d_call v_call cdr3_nt cdr3_aa
TRBJ2-5 NA NA TRBV6-5 TGTGCCAGCAGTGCCGGCGTTGGACAGCTAGAGACCCAGTACTTC CASSAGVGQLETQYF
TRBJ1-4 NA TRBD1 TRBV7-2 TGTGCCAGCAGCTGGACAGGGGGTGGCGAAAAACTGTTTTTT CASSWTGGGEKLFF
TRBJ1-2 NA TRBD1 TRBV27 TGTGCCAGCAGTCCTGGGGACAGGGGGCTCCGAGGCTACACCTTC CASSPGDRGLRGYTF
TRBJ1-5 NA NA TRBV28 TGTGCCAGCAGTTTAAAGCTCGGGAGGGGGACTAGCAATCAGCCCCAGCATTTT CASSLKLGRGTSNQPQHF
TRBJ2-1 NA NA TRBV6-5 TGTGCCAGCAGTTACACAAGGACAGTATACGAGCAGTTCTTC CASSYTRTVYEQFF
TRBJ2-1 NA TRBD2 TRBV7-9 TGTGCCAGCAGCCCAACACCGGGACTAGTCGGGAATGAGCAGTTCTTC CASSPTPGLVGNEQFF
TRBJ2-7 NA NA TRBV27 TGTGCCAGCAGTTTATCTTCAGGGATCTCCTACGAGCAGTACTTC CASSLSSGISYEQYF
TRBJ2-3 NA NA TRBV19 TGTGCCAGTAGTATAGCACGGAGTCTATACACAGATACGCAGTATTTT CASSIARSLYTDTQYF
TRBJ2-1 NA NA TRBV9 TGTGCCAGCAGCGTAGTGAGTGCGGGATGGATTAGGGATGAGCAGTTCTTC CASSVVSAGWIRDEQFF
TRBJ1-5 NA NA TRBV19 TGTGCCAGCTCCCGGGGGGCGCGGGGTAGCAATCAGCCCCAGCATTTT CASSRGARGSNQPQHF
TRBJ1-1 NA NA TRBV28 TGTGCCAGCAAGCGTAATCCCAGCATGAACACTGAAGCTTTCTTT CASKRNPSMNTEAFF
TRBJ1-3 NA NA TRBV28 TGTGCCAGCAGCTCCTCCCAGGCCACCATATATTTT CASSSSQATIYF
TRBJ1-2 NA TRBD1 TRBV9 TGTGCCAGCAGCGGGTTCGGACAGGGGGGCTATGGCTACACCTTC CASSGFGQGGYGYTF
TRBJ1-1 NA NA TRBV14 TGTGCCAGCAGCCCCCTCGACATCACTGAAGCTTTCTTT CASSPLDITEAFF
TRBJ2-7 few NA TRBV4-1 TGCGCCAGCAGCCAGGAGGACTTTGACAGGGAGCAGTACTTC CASSQEDFDREQYF
TRBJ1-5 NA TRBD1 TRBV19 TGTGCCACCAGCGGACAGGGGGCTTTTCAGCCCCAGCATTTT CATSGQGAFQPQHF
TRBJ2-5 NA TRBD1 TRBV4-1 TGCGCCAGCAGCCAAGAGCCGGGACAGGAACAAGAGACCCAGTACTTC CASSQEPGQEQETQYF
TRBJ1-2 NA NA TRBV7-8 TGTGCCAGCAGCTTAGGATGGGCAGGGTCCCGCTATGGCTACACCTTC CASSLGWAGSRYGYTF
TRBJ1-2 NA TRBD1 TRBV19 TGTGCCAGTAGTATATCTGGCGGGGCAGGGGGAAACTATGGCTACACCTTC CASSISGGAGGNYGYTF
TRBJ2-5 NA TRBD2 TRBV4-2 TGTGCCAGCAGCCAAGATACGAAGGCTAGCGGGTTCCGAGAGACCCAGTACTTC CASSQDTKASGFRETQYF
TRBJ1-4 NA NA TRBV10-3 TGTGCCAGCGCCAGGGATGCAACTAATGAAAAACTGTTTTTT CASARDATNEKLFF
TRBJ2-1 NA NA TRBV28 TGTGCCAGCAGGGGGCCTGTGTACAATGAGCAGTTCTTC CASRGPVYNEQFF
TRBJ1-5 once NA TRBV21-1 TGTGCCAGCAGCACCTACCGCCGGGACAGGGGTCAGCCCCAGCATTTT CASSTYRRDRGQPQHF
TRBJ2-5 once TRBD2 TRBV7-2 TGTGCCAGCAGTTCCCAGCGGGGGTACCAAGAGACCCAGTACTTC CASSSQRGYQETQYF
TRBJ2-5 NA NA TRBV5-1 TGCGCCAGCAACAACAGGGGGGGAGAGACCCAGTACTTC CASNNRGGETQYF
TRBJ2-2 NA NA TRBV11-2 TGTGCCAGCAGCTTAGCGAGGGCATCCGGGGAGCTGTTTTTT CASSLARASGELFF
TRBJ2-3 NA TRBD1 TRBV6-6 TGTGCCAGCAGCTTAATCGGGACAGGAGTAGATACGCAGTATTTT CASSLIGTGVDTQYF
TRBJ1-2 NA TRBD1 TRBV2 TGTGCCAGCAGTTACCAGGACAGGCCCTATGGCTACACCTTC CASSYQDRPYGYTF
TRBJ1-5 once TRBD1 TRBV2 TGTGCCAGCAGTCCACAGGGGGCTGGTCAGCCCCAGCATTTT CASSPQGAGQPQHF
TRBJ2-5 NA TRBD2 TRBV13 TGTGCCAGCAGATACTCGACTAGCGGGGACCAAGAGACCCAGTACTTC CASRYSTSGDQETQYF
TRBJ2-1 NA TRBD2 TRBV5-1 TGCGCCAGCAGCTTGGCTAGCGGGGGGTACAATGAGCAGTTCTTC CASSLASGGYNEQFF
TRBJ1-1 NA NA TRBV7-9 TGTGCCAGCAGCTTAATCGGACAAAAGAACACTGAAGCTTTCTTT CASSLIGQKNTEAFF
TRBJ1-4 NA NA TRBV5-1 TGCGCCAGCAGCATCAATGGGGCGGAAGGTGAAAAACTGTTTTTT CASSINGAEGEKLFF
TRBJ2-7 once TRBD1 TRBV6-5 TGTGCCAGCAGTCAGACCGGGACAGGGGGCTACGAGCAGTACTTC CASSQTGTGGYEQYF
TRBJ1-2 once TRBD1 TRBV28 TGTGCCAGCAGTACCCCCCTCCGGGACAGGGCTAACTATGGCTACACCTTC CASSTPLRDRANYGYTF
TRBJ2-3 NA TRBD1 TRBV7-9 TGTGCCAGCAGCTTTGGGGGGGACAGGGGGCAGTATTTT CASSFGGDRGQYF
TRBJ2-3 NA TRBD1 TRBV5-5 TGTGCCAGCAGCTTGTCGACAGGGGGTCCAGATACGCAGTATTTT CASSLSTGGPDTQYF
TRBJ2-7 once TRBD1 TRBV6-5 TGTGCCAGCATGGGGGATGTACAGGGGGCCTACGAGCAGTACTTC CASMGDVQGAYEQYF
TRBJ2-4 few NA TRBV28 TGTGCCAGCAGTTTTGGCGGGGAAGGAAACATTCAGTACTTC CASSFGGEGNIQYF
TRBJ1-4 NA NA TRBV9 TGTGCCAGCAGCCCCAGCGGGGGCTCTTTTGAAAAACTGTTTTTT CASSPSGGSFEKLFF
TRBJ2-7 NA NA TRBV7-8 TGTGCCAGCAGCTTACCCCGGGTTGTGAACCCAGAGTACTTC CASSLPRVVNPEYF
TRBJ2-2 NA TRBD2 TRBV19 TGTGCCAGTAGGCGGGGGTCCCCGGGGGGGGAGCTGTTTTTT CASRRGSPGGELFF
TRBJ1-6 NA NA TRBV7-2 TGTGCCAGCAGCTCGGGTGGGGGCCCCTATAATTCACCCCTCCACTTT CASSSGGGPYNSPLHF
TRBJ2-3 NA NA TRBV5-4 TGTGCCAGCAGAACGACAGGTTTTACAGATACGCAGTATTTT CASRTTGFTDTQYF
TRBJ2-2 NA NA TRBV7-2 TGTGCCAGCAGCCCCCCGCATGAGTGGGCCAGGAACACCGGGGAGCTGTTTTTT CASSPPHEWARNTGELFF
TRBJ1-2 few NA TRBV5-5 TGTGCCAGCTTTCCAGGTTCTTTTAACTATGGCTACACCTTC CASFPGSFNYGYTF
TRBJ2-5 NA TRBD1 TRBV7-2 TGTGCCAGCAGCTTAGCAGGGGGCACAGAGACCCAGTACTTC CASSLAGGTETQYF
TRBJ1-3 once TRBD1 TRBV7-6 TGTGCCAGCAGCCAAGGGACAGCCGGGAACACCATATATTTT CASSQGTAGNTIYF
TRBJ1-2 NA NA TRBV6-1 TGTGCCAGCAGTGTATTTCTACCGGGACAACCCTATGGTTACACCTTC CASSVFLPGQPYGYTF
TRBJ2-7 once TRBD2 TRBV7-2 TGTGCCAGCAGATCCAACCTGGGACTAGCGGGGGGGAGCTCCTACGAGCAGTACTTC CASRSNLGLAGGSSYEQYF
TRBJ2-3 NA NA TRBV5-1 TGCGCCAGCAGCTTGCTCGCAGATACGCAGTATTTT CASSLLADTQYF
TRBJ1-5 NA TRBD1 TRBV12-5 TGTGCTAGTGGGACGACAGGGAGCCAGCCCCAGCATTTT CASGTTGSQPQHF